This T cell receptor beta chain was observed in a study of molecular identifiers for immune sequencing clone quantification. Sorted cells numbering about 20,000 to 1,000,000, with 10%, 30% or 50% RNA, yielded the naive CD8 libraries. Sorting defined naive CD8 T cells as CD8+CD4-CCR7+CD45RA+. The CDR3 covers 17 residues. The J segment lost 0 bases and the V segment lost 6 bases, leaving 4 bases of the junction unmatched. Per the germline V gene, CDR1 is SNHLY and CDR2 is FYNNEI. Study-wide results and caveats: A shared barcode on identical TCR molecules could lead to underestimated sizes for highly expanded clones. Jurkat TCR RNA spiked in from one cell (amid about 980,000 naive cells) was reportedly detectable.

TCRdb fed the PCR reads into MiXCR, producing one record per CDR3 protein. The top ten clones hold 0.85% of a sample with hundreds of thousands of distinct CDR3 sequences, less than 20% of them seen once. This clonotype has just a few counts. Its antigen is undetermined. The sequencing input was naive CD8+ T cells from blood, with Jurkat cell RNA spiked in. Subset given: FACS-sorted CD8+CD4-CCR7+CD45RA+ naive T cells. V gene TRBV2 combines with J gene TRBJ2-2; 13 bases line up with TRBD2. The receptor was isolated from a human donor in good health. Some libraries in this study had Jurkat cell RNA spiked in. The CDR3 coding sequence is TGTGCCAGCAGCAGGACTAGCGGGGGCTCGAACACCGGGGAGCTGTTTTTT. Protein: CASSRTSGGSNTGELFF. Full variable domain (outside the CDR3, taken from reference TRBV2 and TRBJ2-2): EPEVTQTPSHQVTQMGQEVILRCVPISNHLYFYWYRQILGQKVEFLVSFYNNEISEKSEIFDDQFSVERPDGSNFTLKIRSTKLEDSAMYFCASSRTSGGSNTGELFFGEGSRLTVL.